This T cell receptor (beta chain) was captured by sequencing in a study of T-cell reconstitution after alpha-beta-depleted transplantation in children. Ten or more counts support this clonotype. Trimming cost V 4 bases and J 5 bases, with 10 bases left between them. Germline-derived CDR1 and CDR2 are LGHDT and YNNKEL (reference sequence). This CDR3 spans 13 amino acids. Preparation of the TCRbeta library was carried out with unique molecular identifiers. TCRdb reanalysed the PCR reads using MiXCR and keeps one entry per CDR3 protein. Among fewer than 550,000 distinct CDR3 sequences listed, about an eighth were seen once.

The source material was PBMCs, mostly from graft donor cells, sampled 180 days after TCRalphabeta/CD19-depleted stem cell transplant. The receptor was isolated from a female patient aged 2-10 years who had a stem cell transplant for aplastic anemia, so the T cells may come from the graft donor. This chain connects TRBV3-1 to TRBJ2-3; possible D gene TRBD2, 5 bases. The CDR3 loop reads CASSPHGGDTQYF. The DNA of the CDR3 is TGTGCCAGCAGCCCCCACGGAGGAGATACGCAGTATTTT.